This T cell receptor (beta chain) was recorded in a study of blood T cell repertoires in COVID-19. Background on the study: Italy, Spain and the United States were the sources of the convalescent and acute COVID-19 samples. Sources were T cells, B-cell-depleted T cells, or PBMCs; the material itself was cDNA or gDNA.

The CDR3 extends over 13 amino acids. Germline V CDR1 and CDR2: GTSNPN, SVGIG (reference sequence). The V gene lost 3 bases and the J gene lost 5 bases, with 13 bases spanning the gap. Followed longitudinally, the Seattle patients had been enrolled during active infection. The table came from immunoSEQ multiplex PCR; TCRdb's copy has only in-frame clones and leaves some out. Of approximately 78,000 clones listed, roughly 90% were seen once; the top ten hold 2.5% to 3%. The TCR was taken from a man aged 50 to 60 with COVID-19, enrolled during active disease. The chain uses TRBV30 and TRBJ1-2, with D tentatively TRBD1 (5 bases). Sequencing input: peripheral blood. The CDR3 DNA is TGTGCCTGGAGGACGAGACAGACTTATGGCTACACCTTC. This translates into CAWRTRQTYGYTF.